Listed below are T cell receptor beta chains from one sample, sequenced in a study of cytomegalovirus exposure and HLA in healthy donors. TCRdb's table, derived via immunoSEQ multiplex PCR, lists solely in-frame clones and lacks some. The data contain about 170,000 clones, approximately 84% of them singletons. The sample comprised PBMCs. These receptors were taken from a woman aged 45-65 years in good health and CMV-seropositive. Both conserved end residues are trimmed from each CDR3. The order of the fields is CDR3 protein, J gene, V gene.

ASSSDRSSGNTIY,TRBJ1-3,TRBV7-2
ASSVAGRASYEQY,TRBJ2-7,TRBV9
ASSFTGGNTEAF,TRBJ1-1,TRBV5-1
ASSEEGLAGAPSTDTQY,TRBJ2-3,TRBV10-1
ASSPQVDTQY,TRBJ2-3,TRBV27
ASSKGRGGSDTQY,TRBJ2-3,TRBV27
ASSFASSYEQY,TRBJ2-7,TRBV27
ASSQRGLPYTGELF,TRBJ2-2,TRBV4-3
AWAGLAGGRY,TRBJ2-4,TRBV30
ASSSRILLQGTQF,TRBJ2-1,TRBV27
ASSPGTQVLNEQF,TRBJ2-1,TRBV18
ASSESGIYSGNTIY,TRBJ1-3,TRBV25-1
ASSLAGSSYEQY,TRBJ2-7,TRBV28
ASSHSRLDRGASYGYT,TRBJ1-2,TRBV4-1
AWSATGLSTDTQY,TRBJ2-3,TRBV30
ASSDGTTITDTQY,TRBJ2-3,TRBV10-1
ASSLDPRQETQY,TRBJ2-5,TRBV5-4
ASSLTGRADNEQF,TRBJ2-1,TRBV7-3
ASSLGQGASPQH,TRBJ1-5,TRBV7-2
ASSSGLAGGPEETQY,TRBJ2-5,TRBV5-1
ASSDRDPFSEAF,TRBJ1-1,TRBV27
ASRTGRGSYEQY,TRBJ2-7,TRBV2
ATSRDLGVPIAGLF,TRBJ2-1,TRBV15
ASTRGRYEKLF,TRBJ1-4,TRBV6-5
ASSQDPDSSPSPLH,TRBJ1-6,TRBV4-1